Below are 6 T cell receptor beta chains sequenced from a single sample in a study of CD8+ T cells in alopecia areata. Treatment: oral pan-JAK inhibitor, 5-10 mg twice daily. Extraction of RNA preceded its reverse transcription into cDNA, which served as the sequencing template. Clones were sequenced by immunoSEQ multiplex PCR, and TCRdb holds only the in-frame ones, with some missing. The sample records about 210,000 clones, roughly three fifths being singletons. The sequencing here drew on CD4+ T cells sorted from blood, taken at week 44, from a patient treated with tofacitinib. The receptors stem from a human donor with alopecia areata.

The chain links TRBV5-6 to TRBJ2-1; no clear D gene. Germline V gene lookup returns CDR1 SGHDT and CDR2 YYEEEE. This CDR3 has 13 amino acids. Trimming took off 4 bases at V and 9 bases at J, with 14 bases between the two ends. The CDR3: CASSLKQVAEQFF. CDR3 nucleotide sequence: TGTGCCAGCAGCCTGAAGCAGGTGGCTGAGCAGTTCTTC.

This chain uses TRBV30 with TRBJ2-1, with D unresolved. The CDR3 loop spans 15 amino acids. With 0 bases removed from V and 8 bases from J, the gap between germline ends came to 17 bases. CDR1 is GTSNPN, CDR2 SVGIG, per germline (reference sequence). As DNA, the CDR3 is TGTGCCTGGAGTGTACCGTCTCAATCGGGCGATGAGCAGTTCTTC. It specifies CAWSVPSQSGDEQFF.

This clone was recorded a few times. The J gene is TRBJ2-5, the V gene TRBV25-1; TRBD1 matches 7 bases. This CDR3 is 15 amino acids long. The trim removed 2 bases at V and 2 bases at J, leaving 5 bases unmatched. Germline V gene data show CDR1 as MGHDK and CDR2 as SYGVNS. As DNA, the CDR3 is TGTGCCAGCAGTGAAGCCGGGACAGCTCAAGAGACCCAGTACTTC. It encodes CASSEAGTAQETQYF.

The chain joins TRBV9 to TRBJ1-2; D unresolved. Deletions cut 4 bases from V and 4 bases from J, with 17 bases between. CDR1 SGDLS and CDR2 YYNGEE come from the germline V gene. The CDR3 runs to 15 residues. The CDR3 DNA reads as TGTGCCAGCAGCCCCTCGGGCGGAACCCTCTATGGCTACACCTTC. Amino acid sequence: CASSPSGGTLYGYTF. The whole variable domain, remainder taken from reference TRBV9 and TRBJ1-2, is DSGVTQTPKHLITATGQRVTLRCSPRSGDLSVYWYQQSLDQGLQFLIQYYNGEERAKGNILERFSAQQFPDLHSELNLSSLELGDSALYFCASSPSGGTLYGYTFGSGTRLTVV.

This clone was picked up a small number of times. V gene TRBV4-2 combines with J gene TRBJ2-3, with 8 positions matching TRBD2. Trimming at V came to 0 bases and at J to 5 bases, leaving 10 bases not matched to a gene. The germline gives CDR1 LGHNA, CDR2 YNFKEQ. The CDR3 totals 17 residues. The CDR3 is CASSQEKDGGAGDTQYF. DNA for the CDR3: TGTGCCAGCAGCCAAGAGAAGGACGGGGGGGCTGGAGATACGCAGTATTTT.

V is TRBV29-1 and J is TRBJ1-2, with D perhaps TRBD1 (5 bases). Germline CDR1 and CDR2: SQVTM and ANQGSEA. CDR3 length: 10 residues. V was clipped by 3 bases and J by 11 bases, with 10 bases between them. CDR3 nucleotides: TGCAGCGTTGAGGACACTTGGTACACCTTC. It encodes CSVEDTWYTF. The complete variable domain, with remaining parts taken from reference TRBV29-1 and TRBJ1-2, reads SAVISQKPSRDICQRGTSLTIQCQVDSQVTMMFWYRQQPGQSLTLIATANQGSEATYESGFVIDKFPISRPNLTFSTLTVSNMSPEDSSIYLCSVEDTWYTFGSGTRLTVV.